The 11 T cell receptor beta chains listed next were all sequenced from one sample in a study of regulatory T cells in long-lasting Graves disease. As for time point: newly diagnosed GD, antithyroid drugs for less than 3 months. Following extraction of RNA from PBMCs, that RNA was used to make the TCR library. The authors built TCR beta libraries using iRepertoire HTBI primers and Arm-PCR of CDR3 regions. TCRdb passed the multiplex PCR reads through MiXCR, listing each CDR3 protein once. The profile covers some 410,000 distinct CDR3 sequences, with around 17% appearing a single time and approximately 12% taken by the ten largest. The sample was also reused in another study, on T cells in Graves' hyperthyroidism and ophthalmopathy.

The source was peripheral blood mononuclear cells (PBMCs), collected at new diagnosis, from a patient treated with antithyroid drugs. These receptors all come from a woman aged 30 to 39 with Graves disease.

This clonotype was seen many times. V and J are TRBV27 and TRBJ1-5; D unclear. V was trimmed by 1 base and J by 3 bases, leaving 7 bases between them. The CDR3 length is 14 residues. Germline lookup yields CDR1 MNHEY and CDR2 SMNVEV (reference sequence). The CDR3 DNA sequence: TGTGCCAGCAGTTTATTAGGTTACAATCAGCCCCAGCATTTT. Residues: CASSLLGYNQPQHF.

In its sample, this clonotype was seen many times. V usage is TRBV6-5 and J usage is TRBJ2-5, with TRBD1 matching 7 bases. Germline V gene sequence: CDR1 MNHEY, CDR2 SVGAGI. This CDR3 is 15 amino acids long. With V trimmed by 3 bases and J by 2 bases, 6 bases remained unmatched. CDR3 bases: TGTGCCAGCAGTTATCTGGGGACAGCTCAAGAGACCCAGTACTTC. This gives the protein CASSYLGTAQETQYF.

This clonotype was seen many times. The chain is built from TRBV27 and TRBJ2-1, with TRBD2 identical over 8 bases. Germline CDR1 and CDR2: MNHEY and SMNVEV (reference sequence). Trimming cost V 2 bases and J 7 bases; bases outside gene matches: 4. The CDR3 runs to 14 residues. The CDR3 is CASSLEASGNEQFF. The DNA of the CDR3 is TGTGCCAGCAGTTTAGAGGCTAGCGGGAATGAGCAGTTCTTC.

This clonotype was seen many times. The gene calls are TRBV20-1 and TRBJ2-5; 11 nucleotides line up with TRBD2. Looked up from germline, CDR1 is DFQATT and CDR2 is SNEGSKA (reference sequence). There are 16 residues in the CDR3. The V and J ends lost 6 bases and 2 bases, in that order; junction bases with no gene match: 11. Here the CDR3 DNA reads TGCAGTGCGACGGGACTAGCGGCTAGACTTCAAGAGACCCAGTACTTC. Residues: CSATGLAARLQETQYF.

This clonotype has a count of ten or more. The chain is built from TRBV3-1 and TRBJ1-5; tentatively, D is TRBD1 (5 bases). CDR3 length equals 16 residues. Per the germline V gene, CDR1 is LGHDT and CDR2 is YNNKEL (reference sequence). The ends were cut back, 5 bases at V and 1 base at J, with 15 bases in the middle. The CDR3 loop is CASSYGAGGSNQPQHF. CDR3 bases: TGTGCCAGCAGCTACGGGGCGGGGGGAAGCAATCAGCCCCAGCATTTT. The full variable domain, rest sourced from reference TRBV3-1 and TRBJ1-5, is DTAVSQTPKYLVTQMGNDKSIKCEQNLGHDTMYWYKQDSKKFLKIMFSYNNKELIINETVPNRFSPKSPDKAHLNLHINSLELGDSAVYFCASSYGAGGSNQPQHFGDGTRLSIL.

This clonotype was counted many times. V gene TRBV2 combines with J gene TRBJ2-7; D might be TRBD2 (6 bases). CDR3 length: 14 residues. V lost 0 bases and J 2 bases, leaving 8 bases between the germline ends. CDR1 SNHLY and CDR2 FYNNEI come from the germline V gene. The CDR3 here is CASSEAGTAYEQYF. The DNA for the CDR3 is TGTGCCAGCAGTGAAGCGGGGACTGCCTACGAGCAGTACTTC. Variable domain in full (rest from reference TRBV2 and TRBJ2-7): EPEVTQTPSHQVTQMGQEVILRCVPISNHLYFYWYRQILGQKVEFLVSFYNNEISEKSEIFDDQFSVERPDGSNFTLKIRSTKLEDSAMYFCASSEAGTAYEQYFGPGTRLTVT.

This clonotype was picked up many times. The chain couples TRBV6-2 or TRBV6-3 to TRBJ2-3; 9 nucleotides align to TRBD2. The CDR3 contains 20 residues. The trim removed 2 bases at V and 2 bases at J, leaving 17 bases unmatched. The germline CDR1 and CDR2 sequences are MNHEY and SVGEGT. CDR3 DNA sequence: TGTGCCAGCAGTTACGTCGGGACTAGCCGGAAGGACGTCCACACAGATACGCAGTATTTT. It translates to CASSYVGTSRKDVHTDTQYF.

This clonotype came up many times. The rearrangement uses TRBV3-1 and TRBJ2-5; TRBD2 aligns across 9 bases. The germline CDR1 and CDR2 sequences are LGHDT and YNNKEL (reference sequence). The CDR3 has 16 amino acids. Germline trimming cut 1 base from V and 0 bases from J; bases unmatched to any gene: 3. The CDR3 bases are TGTGCCAGCAGCCAAGCAGCGGGAGGCCACCAAGAGACCCAGTACTTC. Its protein product is CASSQAAGGHQETQYF.

This clonotype showed up many times. The chain couples TRBV12-3 or TRBV12-4 to TRBJ1-2; D gene unclear. This CDR3 has 13 amino acids. The V and J ends lost 3 bases and 0 bases respectively, with 5 bases between them. CDR3 DNA sequence: TGTGCCAGCAGTTTTGGGGCTAACTATGGCTACACCTTC. Translation gives CASSFGANYGYTF.

At least ten counts were recorded for this clonotype. The chain is built from TRBV30 and TRBJ1-1; D ambiguous. Trimming took off 0 bases at V and 7 bases at J, with 9 bases between the two ends. The CDR3 sequence is 12 residues long. The germline CDR1 and CDR2 sequences are GTSNPN and SVGIG (reference sequence). The CDR3 region is CAWSVGFSEAFF. For the CDR3, the DNA is TGTGCCTGGAGTGTGGGGTTCAGTGAAGCTTTCTTT. Variable domain in full (rest from reference TRBV30 and TRBJ1-1): SQTIHQWPATLVQPVGSPLSLECTVEGTSNPNLYWYRQAAGRGLQLLFYSVGIGQISSEVPQNLSASRPQDRQFILSSKKLLLSDSGFYLCAWSVGFSEAFFGQGTRLTVV.

This clonotype has ten or more counts. The J gene is TRBJ2-5, the V gene TRBV7-8; D gene ambiguous. The CDR3 totals 13 residues. Trimming cost V 5 bases and J 3 bases, with 10 bases left between them. Germline V gives CDR1 SGHVS, CDR2 FQNEAQ. CDR3 loop: CASSPWGKETQYF. The DNA for the CDR3 is TGTGCCAGCAGCCCCTGGGGTAAAGAGACCCAGTACTTC.